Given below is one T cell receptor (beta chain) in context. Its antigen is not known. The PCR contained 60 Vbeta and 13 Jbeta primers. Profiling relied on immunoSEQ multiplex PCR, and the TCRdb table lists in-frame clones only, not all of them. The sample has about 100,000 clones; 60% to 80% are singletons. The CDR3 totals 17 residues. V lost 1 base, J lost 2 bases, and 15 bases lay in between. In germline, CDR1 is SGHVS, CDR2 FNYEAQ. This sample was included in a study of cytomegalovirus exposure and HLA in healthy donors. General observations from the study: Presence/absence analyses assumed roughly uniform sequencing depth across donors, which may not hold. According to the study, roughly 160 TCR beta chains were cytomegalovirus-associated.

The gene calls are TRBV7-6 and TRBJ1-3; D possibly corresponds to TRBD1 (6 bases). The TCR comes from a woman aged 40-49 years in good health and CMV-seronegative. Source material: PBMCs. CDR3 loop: CASSLGSAGAAGNTIYF. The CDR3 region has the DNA TGTGCCAGCAGCTTAGGTTCGGCGGGGGCAGCTGGAAACACCATATATTTT.